The entry below describes one T cell receptor beta chain. Its specificity is unknown. From 5'RACE with constant-segment primers came TCR alpha and TCR beta cDNA libraries that carried sample barcodes and UMIs. TCRdb re-called the 5' RACE reads with MiXCR, one entry per CDR3 protein. The data hold 450,000 or so distinct CDR3 sequences, with 15% to 25% observed a single time. This CDR3 has 13 amino acids. Trimming stripped 3 bases from V and 10 bases from J, with 15 bases between. The data derive from a study of T-cell memory formation after mild COVID-19. Findings and limits, study-wide: Whether day 37 second-wave clones are SARS-CoV-2-specific was not confirmed.

The chain uses TRBV12-3 or TRBV12-4 and TRBJ1-1, with a possible D match to TRBD1 (5 bases). The sample was PBMCs or a T cell subset sorted from them (not recorded which). The origin of this receptor is an adult woman who had mild COVID-19 (a few samples of this study predate the infection). Cell type and time point are not known. The CDR3: CASSLISGFGAFF. The CDR3 DNA reads as TGTGCCAGCAGTTTGATTTCAGGGTTTGGAGCTTTCTTT.